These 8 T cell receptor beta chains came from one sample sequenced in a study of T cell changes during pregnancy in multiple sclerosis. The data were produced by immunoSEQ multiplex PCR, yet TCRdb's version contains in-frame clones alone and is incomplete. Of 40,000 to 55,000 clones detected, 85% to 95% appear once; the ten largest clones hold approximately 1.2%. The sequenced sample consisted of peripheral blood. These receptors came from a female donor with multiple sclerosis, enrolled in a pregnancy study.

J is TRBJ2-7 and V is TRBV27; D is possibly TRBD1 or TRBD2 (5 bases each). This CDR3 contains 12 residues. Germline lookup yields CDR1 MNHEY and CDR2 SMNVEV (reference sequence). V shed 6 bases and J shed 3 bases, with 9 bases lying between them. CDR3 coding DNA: TGTGCCAGCAGCCGGGACGGCTACGAGCAGTACTTC. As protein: CASSRDGYEQYF.

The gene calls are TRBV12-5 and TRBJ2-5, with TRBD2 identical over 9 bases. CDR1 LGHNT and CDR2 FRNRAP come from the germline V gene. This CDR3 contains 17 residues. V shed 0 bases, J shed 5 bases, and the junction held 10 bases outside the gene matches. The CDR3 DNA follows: TGTGCTAGTGGTTTGGTAGGCGCCTGGGCGGGAGGGGAGACCCAGTACTTC. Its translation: CASGLVGAWAGGETQYF.

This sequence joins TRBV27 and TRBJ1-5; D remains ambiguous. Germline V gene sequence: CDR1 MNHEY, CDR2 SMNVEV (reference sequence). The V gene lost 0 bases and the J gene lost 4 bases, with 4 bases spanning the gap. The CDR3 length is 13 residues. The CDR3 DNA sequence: TGTGCCAGCAGTTTATCCGTGAATCAGCCCCAGCATTTT. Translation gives CASSLSVNQPQHF.

The CDR3 DNA is TGCGCCAGCAGTGAGCGGGGGCCCTACGAGCAGTACTTC. This encodes CASSERGPYEQYF. The chain links TRBV10-1 to TRBJ2-7, with D tentatively TRBD1 or TRBD2 (6 bases each). The V end was cut by 2 bases, the J end by 2 bases, with 7 bases between. This CDR3 spans 13 amino acids. CDR1 and CDR2 (germline): WNHNN, SYGVQD (reference sequence).

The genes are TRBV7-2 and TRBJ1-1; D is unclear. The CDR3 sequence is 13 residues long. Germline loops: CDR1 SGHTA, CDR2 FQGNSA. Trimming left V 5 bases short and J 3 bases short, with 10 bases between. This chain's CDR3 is CASSRTPDTEAFF. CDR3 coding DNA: TGTGCCAGCAGCCGGACGCCGGACACTGAAGCTTTCTTT.

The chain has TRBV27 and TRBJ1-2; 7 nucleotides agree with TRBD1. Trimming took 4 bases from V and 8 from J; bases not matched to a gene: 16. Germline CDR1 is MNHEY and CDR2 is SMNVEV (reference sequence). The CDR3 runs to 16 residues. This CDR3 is CASSSTRQGGIRGYTF. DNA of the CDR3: TGTGCCAGCAGTTCCACCCGACAGGGTGGAATTCGGGGCTACACCTTC.

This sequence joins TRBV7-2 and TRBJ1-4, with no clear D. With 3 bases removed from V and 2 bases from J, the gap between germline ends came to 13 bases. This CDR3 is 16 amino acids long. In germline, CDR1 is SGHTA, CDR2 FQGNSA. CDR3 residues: CASSFDHRVTNEKLFF. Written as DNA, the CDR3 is TGTGCCAGCAGCTTCGACCATAGGGTGACTAATGAAAAACTGTTTTTT.

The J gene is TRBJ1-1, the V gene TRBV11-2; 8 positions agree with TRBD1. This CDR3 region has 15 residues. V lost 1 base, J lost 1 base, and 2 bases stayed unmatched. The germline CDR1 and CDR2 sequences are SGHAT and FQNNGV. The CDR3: CASSLVQGANTEAFF. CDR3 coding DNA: TGTGCCAGCAGCTTAGTCCAGGGGGCGAACACTGAAGCTTTCTTT.